Listed here are 22 T cell receptor beta chains from one sample, sequenced in a study of cytomegalovirus exposure and HLA in healthy donors. PCR used 60 Vbeta primers and 13 Jbeta primers. The table came from immunoSEQ multiplex PCR; TCRdb's copy has only in-frame clones and leaves some out. The table includes about 160,000 clones, 84% detected once. The sequenced material came from PBMCs. These receptors all come from a man younger than 45 in good health and CMV-seronegative.

J is TRBJ2-2 and V is TRBV2; the D is unclear. Trimming left V 8 bases short and J 3 bases short, with 4 bases between. Germline V lookup: CDR1 SNHLY, CDR2 FYNNEI. CDR3 size: 11 residues. The CDR3 reads CASCDTGELFF. The CDR3 nucleotides are TGTGCCAGCTGCGACACCGGGGAGCTGTTTTTT. Looking up the rest from reference TRBV2 and TRBJ2-2 gives the full variable domain: EPEVTQTPSHQVTQMGQEVILRCVPISNHLYFYWYRQILGQKVEFLVSFYNNEISEKSEIFDDQFSVERPDGSNFTLKIRSTKLEDSAMYFCASCDTGELFFGEGSRLTVL.

The gene calls are TRBV30 and TRBJ2-5; 10 bases line up with TRBD1. V was clipped by 4 bases and J by 4 bases; unmatched bases: 15. Per germline, CDR1 GTSNPN and CDR2 SVGIG (reference sequence). This CDR3 is built from 17 residues. CDR3 DNA: TGTGCCTGGATTTCCTTCACGCCGGGACAGGGGTCAGAGACCCAGTACTTC. Translated, it gives CAWISFTPGQGSETQYF.

The chain links TRBV5-1 to TRBJ1-3; TRBD1 aligns across 10 bases. Germline V gene data show CDR1 as SGHRS and CDR2 as YFSETQ. The CDR3 has 14 residues. Trimming at V came to 2 bases and at J to 7 bases, leaving 3 bases not matched to a gene. The CDR3 sequence is CASSFRQGANTIYF. The CDR3 nucleotides are TGCGCCAGCAGCTTTAGACAGGGGGCGAACACCATATATTTT.

The chain uses TRBV7-3 and TRBJ1-1; 7 positions agree with TRBD1. The ends lost 0 bases at V and 1 base at J; junction bases unmatched: 8. The CDR3 is 17 residues long. The germline V gene has CDR1 SGHTA and CDR2 FQGTGA. The CDR3 loop is CASSLTGGWLGNTEAFF. The CDR3 DNA follows: TGTGCCAGCAGCTTAACAGGGGGCTGGTTAGGGAACACTGAAGCTTTCTTT.

The CDR3 nucleotides read TGTGCCAGCAGCTCAGCGACAGGCGCCGGGGAGCTGTTTTTT. Its translation: CASSSATGAGELFF. The rearrangement links TRBV7-9 to TRBJ2-2, with TRBD1 as a possible D gene (6 bases). This CDR3 region has 14 residues. CDR1 and CDR2 from the germline V gene are SEHNR and FQNEAQ (reference sequence). The V end lost 4 bases, the J end lost 6 bases, and 12 bases lay between the germline ends.

The chain has TRBV7-2 and TRBJ1-6, with a weak D call TRBD1 (5 bases). Germline CDR1 SGHTA, CDR2 FQGNSA. There are 17 residues in the CDR3. V was pared by 3 bases and J by 1 base, with 13 bases between. As DNA, the CDR3 is TGTGCCAGCAGCTTCATAACAAGGGGATCCTATAATTCACCCCTCCACTTT. This sequence encodes CASSFITRGSYNSPLHF.

The CDR3 DNA reads TGTGCCATCAGGACGGGGGTCACTGGAAACACCATATATTTT. It codes for CAIRTGVTGNTIYF. The genes are TRBV10-3 and TRBJ1-3; weak D call: TRBD1 (5 bases). The CDR3 extends over 14 amino acids. Trimming shortened V by 6 bases and J by 2 bases, and 11 bases separated the two germline ends. From germline, CDR1 is ENHRY and CDR2 SYGVKD.

The DNA for the CDR3 is TGTGCCAGCAGCTCGACAACCTACGAGCAGTACTTC. This codes for CASSSTTYEQYF. The chain links TRBV7-2 to TRBJ2-7; unclear D gene. Trimming removed 4 bases from V and 2 bases from J, with 6 bases in between. From germline, CDR1 is SGHTA and CDR2 FQGNSA. The CDR3 loop spans 12 amino acids.

A remark on this clone: Within the sample, other DNA sequences also encode this same CDR3. The chain links TRBV7-6 to TRBJ2-3; tentatively, D is TRBD2 (6 bases). V lost 5 bases to trimming and J lost 6 bases, with 21 bases between them. CDR1 and CDR2 from the germline V gene are SGHVS and FNYEAQ. The CDR3 spans 16 residues. The CDR3 DNA is TGTGCCAGCAGCATCAGTCGTCCGGGACTTGGCGATACGCAGTATTTT. It yields the protein CASSISRPGLGDTQYF.

The V gene is TRBV4-2, the J gene TRBJ2-5; TRBD2 agrees at 12 bases. CDR1 is LGHNA and CDR2 is YNFKEQ in the germline V gene. The CDR3 has 18 amino acids. V gave up 1 base and J gave up 2 bases; unmatched junction bases: 8. The CDR3, as DNA: TGTGCCAGCAGCCAAGCGACTAGCGGGGGATCGATTCAAGAGACCCAGTACTTC. Protein product: CASSQATSGGSIQETQYF.

V and J are TRBV6-1 and TRBJ2-2; 8 bases are shared with TRBD1. The CDR3 runs 15 residues. J gave up 5 bases and V 3 bases, and 5 bases lay outside the gene matches. CDR1 is MNHNS, CDR2 SASEGT, per germline. CDR3 nucleotide sequence: TGTGCCAGCAGTGAGGACAGGGTACCGACCGGGGAGCTGTTTTTT. This sequence encodes CASSEDRVPTGELFF.

The chain is built from TRBV27 and TRBJ2-3, with 7 bases matching TRBD1. The J segment lost 5 bases and the V segment lost 6 bases, leaving 5 bases of the junction unmatched. Germline-derived CDR1 and CDR2 are MNHEY and SMNVEV (reference sequence). This CDR3 is 13 amino acids long. CDR3 coding DNA: TGTGCCAGCAGGACAGGGTCGGGAGATACGCAGTATTTT. This sequence encodes CASRTGSGDTQYF.

This chain joins TRBV28 and TRBJ1-1; D is possibly TRBD1 (6 bases). Trimming took off 2 bases at V and 2 bases at J, with 18 bases between the two ends. The germline V gene encodes CDR1 MDHEN and CDR2 SYDVKM. This CDR3 region has 17 residues. CDR3 coding DNA: TGTGCCAGCAGTTTACCACAGGGTTATGGGGCAAACACTGAAGCTTTCTTT. Amino acids: CASSLPQGYGANTEAFF. The variable domain in full, with the rest retrieved from reference TRBV28 and TRBJ1-1, is DVKVTQSSRYLVKRTGEKVFLECVQDMDHENMFWYRQDPGLGLRLIYFSYDVKMKEKGDIPEGYSVSREKKERFSLILESASTNQTSMYLCASSLPQGYGANTEAFFGQGTRLTVV.

The V gene is TRBV27, the J gene TRBJ2-1; D is unclear. V was cut by 2 bases and J by 9 bases, with 11 bases left in between. This CDR3 comprises 13 residues. Germline V gene data show CDR1 as MNHEY and CDR2 as SMNVEV (reference sequence). The CDR3 spells CASSLIATSEQFF. CDR3 DNA: TGTGCCAGCAGTTTAATAGCAACGAGTGAGCAGTTCTTC.

The chain has TRBV21-1 and TRBJ2-4; TRBD1, as called in the table, went unchecked against the DNA. TRBV21-1 is given as a pseudogene. CDR3 size: 13 residues. The CDR3 is CASSKYRGCIQYF. The CDR3 region has the DNA TGTGCCAGCAGCAAATACAGGGGTTGCATTCAGTACTTC.

This clone was detected only a few times. V gene TRBV27 combines with J gene TRBJ2-1, with a weak D call TRBD2 (5 bases). The length of the CDR3 is 15 residues. Germline loops: CDR1 MNHEY, CDR2 SMNVEV (reference sequence). Trimming shortened V by 5 bases and J by 0 bases, and 11 bases separated the two germline ends. CDR3 in amino acids: CASSPDFSSYNEQFF. The DNA for the CDR3 is TGTGCCAGCAGTCCGGACTTCAGCTCCTACAATGAGCAGTTCTTC.

The chain uses TRBV19 and TRBJ1-6; 8 bases are a match to TRBD1. Trimming cost V 6 bases and J 7 bases; bases outside gene matches: 5. This CDR3 is built from 14 residues. Germline CDR1 is LNHDA and CDR2 is SQIVND (reference sequence). CDR3 amino acids: CASSFGQGNSPLHF. CDR3 nucleotides: TGTGCCAGTAGCTTTGGACAGGGAAATTCACCCCTCCACTTT.

This chain links TRBV5-4 with TRBJ2-7, with D possibly matching TRBD2 (6 bases). The CDR3 contains 13 residues. V was trimmed by 2 bases and J by 2 bases, leaving 8 bases between them. CDR1 is SGHNT, CDR2 YYREEE, per germline (reference sequence). DNA for the CDR3: TGTGCCAGCAGCTTCGGGACTGCCTACGAGCAGTACTTC. Its protein product is CASSFGTAYEQYF. The variable domain in full, completed from reference TRBV5-4 and TRBJ2-7, reads ETGVTQSPTHLIKTRGQQVTLRCSSQSGHNTVSWYQQALGQGPQFIFQYYREEENGRGNFPPRFSGLQFPNYSSELNVNALELDDSALYLCASSFGTAYEQYFGPGTRLTVT.

This rearrangement joins TRBV19 to TRBJ1-6; D is unresolved. Trimming cost V 6 bases and J 0 bases, with 15 bases left between them. The germline gives CDR1 LNHDA, CDR2 SQIVND (reference sequence). CDR3 length: 17 residues. The CDR3 DNA reads as TGTGCCAGTAGCACCATCGGAAGCGGCTCCTATAATTCACCCCTCCACTTT. Translated: CASSTIGSGSYNSPLHF.

The chain recombines TRBV9 with TRBJ2-1; 11 bases align to TRBD2. This CDR3 is 17 amino acids long. The ends lost 3 bases at V and 4 bases at J; junction bases unmatched: 9. Germline CDR1 and CDR2: SGDLS and YYNGEE. The CDR3 is CASSGRQGLAEYNEQFF. In DNA, the CDR3 is TGTGCCAGCAGCGGACGACAGGGACTAGCGGAGTACAATGAGCAGTTCTTC.

The chain has TRBV7-2 and TRBJ2-7; TRBD2 aligns across 13 bases. The CDR3 has 17 amino acids. The V and J ends lost 5 bases and 3 bases, in that order; junction bases with no gene match: 10. CDR1 is SGHTA and CDR2 is FQGNSA in the germline V gene. The CDR3 sequence is CASSTRTSGSVIYEQYF. In DNA form, the CDR3 reads TGTGCCAGCAGCACCCGGACTAGCGGGAGTGTCATCTACGAGCAGTACTTC.

The chain recombines TRBV19 with TRBJ1-2; possibly TRBD1 for D (5 bases). The germline gives CDR1 LNHDA, CDR2 SQIVND (reference sequence). With 4 bases removed from V and 7 bases from J, the gap between germline ends came to 13 bases. CDR3 size: 13 residues. CDR3 loop: CASSKSGTTGYTF. CDR3 coding DNA: TGTGCCAGTAGTAAAAGCGGGACTACTGGCTACACCTTC.